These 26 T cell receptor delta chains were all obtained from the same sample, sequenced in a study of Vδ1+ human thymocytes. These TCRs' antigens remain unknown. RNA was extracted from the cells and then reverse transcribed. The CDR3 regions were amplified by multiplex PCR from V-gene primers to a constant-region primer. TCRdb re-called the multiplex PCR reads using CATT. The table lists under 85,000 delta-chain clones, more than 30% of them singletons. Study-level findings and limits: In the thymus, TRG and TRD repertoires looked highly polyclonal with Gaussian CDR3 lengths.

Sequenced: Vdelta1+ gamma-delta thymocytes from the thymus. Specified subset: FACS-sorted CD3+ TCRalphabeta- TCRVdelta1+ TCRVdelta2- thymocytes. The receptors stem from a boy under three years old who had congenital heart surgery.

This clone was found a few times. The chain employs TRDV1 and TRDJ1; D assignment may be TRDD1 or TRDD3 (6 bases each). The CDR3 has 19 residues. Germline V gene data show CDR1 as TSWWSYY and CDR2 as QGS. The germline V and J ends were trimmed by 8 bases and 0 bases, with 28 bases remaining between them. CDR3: CALHVLNSLFRGNTDKLIF. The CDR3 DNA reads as TGTGCTCTTCACGTCCTAAATAGCTTATTTAGGGGGAACACCGATAAACTCATCTTT.

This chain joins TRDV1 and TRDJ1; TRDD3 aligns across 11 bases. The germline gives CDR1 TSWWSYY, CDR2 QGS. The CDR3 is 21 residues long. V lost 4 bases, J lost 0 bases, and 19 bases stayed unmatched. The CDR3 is CALGVHSPRWGIRLYTDKLIF. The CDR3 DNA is TGTGCTCTTGGGGTCCATAGTCCTCGGTGGGGGATACGGTTGTACACCGATAAACTCATCTTT.

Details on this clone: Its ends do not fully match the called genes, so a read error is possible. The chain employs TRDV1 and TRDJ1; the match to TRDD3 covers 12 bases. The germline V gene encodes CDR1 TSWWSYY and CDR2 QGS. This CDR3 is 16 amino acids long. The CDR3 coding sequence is TGTGCTCTTGGGGAACTTCCACTGGGGGATACCGATAAACCCATCTTT. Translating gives CALGELPLGDTDKPIF.

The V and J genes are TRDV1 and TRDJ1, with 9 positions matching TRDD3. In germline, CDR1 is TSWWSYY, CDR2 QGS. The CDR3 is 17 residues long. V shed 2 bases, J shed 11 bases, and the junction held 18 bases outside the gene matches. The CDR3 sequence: CALGEFLVGIRTPRLIF. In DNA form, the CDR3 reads TGTGCTCTTGGGGAATTCCTAGTGGGGATACGGACGCCTAGGCTCATCTTT.

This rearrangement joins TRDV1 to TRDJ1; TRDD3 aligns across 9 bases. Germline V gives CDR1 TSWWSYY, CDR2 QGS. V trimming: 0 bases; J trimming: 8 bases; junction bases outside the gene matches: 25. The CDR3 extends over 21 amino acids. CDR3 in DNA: TGTGCTCTTGGGGAACTAGACCTACAGTTACGGACTGGGGGAACCCACGTCAAACTCATCTTT. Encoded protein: CALGELDLQLRTGGTHVKLIF.

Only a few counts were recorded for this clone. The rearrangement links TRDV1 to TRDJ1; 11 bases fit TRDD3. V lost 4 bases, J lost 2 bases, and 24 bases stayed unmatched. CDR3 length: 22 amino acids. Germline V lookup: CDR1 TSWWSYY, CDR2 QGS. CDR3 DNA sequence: TGTGCTCTTGGGGGCTGCAATTCCGCTACAGTACTGGGGGATATCGGTACCGATAAACTCATCTTT. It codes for CALGGCNSATVLGDIGTDKLIF.

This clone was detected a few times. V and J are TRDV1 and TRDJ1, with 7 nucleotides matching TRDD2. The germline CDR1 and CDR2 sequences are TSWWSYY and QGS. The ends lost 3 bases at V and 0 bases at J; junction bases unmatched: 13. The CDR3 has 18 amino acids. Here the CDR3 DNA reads TGTGCTCTTGGGGATCCTTCCTCCCCATTACGGTACACCGATAAACTCATCTTT. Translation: CALGDPSSPLRYTDKLIF.

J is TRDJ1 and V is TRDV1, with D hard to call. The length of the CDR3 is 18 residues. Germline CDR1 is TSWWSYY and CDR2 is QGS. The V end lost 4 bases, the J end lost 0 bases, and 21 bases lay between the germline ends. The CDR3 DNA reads TGTGCTCTTGGGGTTATTACCTCCCCACGAAGATACACCGATAAACTCATCTTT. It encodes CALGVITSPRRYTDKLIF.

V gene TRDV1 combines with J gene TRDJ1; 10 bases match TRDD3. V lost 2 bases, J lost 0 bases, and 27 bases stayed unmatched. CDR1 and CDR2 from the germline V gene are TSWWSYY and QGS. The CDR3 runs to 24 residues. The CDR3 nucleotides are TGTGCTCTTGGGGAAAAAGTCGCCGAGTTTAATGTGGGGGATACTCACTGTCACACCGATAAACTCATCTTT. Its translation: CALGEKVAEFNVGDTHCHTDKLIF.

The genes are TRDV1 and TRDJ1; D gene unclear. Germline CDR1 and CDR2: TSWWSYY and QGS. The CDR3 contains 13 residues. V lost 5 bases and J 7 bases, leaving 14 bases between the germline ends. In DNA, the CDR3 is TGTGCTCTTGGGACACCTAGTCCCTCTAAACTCATCTTT. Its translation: CALGTPSPSKLIF.

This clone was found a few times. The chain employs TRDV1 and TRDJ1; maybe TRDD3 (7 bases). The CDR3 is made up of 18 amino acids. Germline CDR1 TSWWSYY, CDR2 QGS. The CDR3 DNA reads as TGTGCCAAGGCCGCGTCCTACGCCTGGGGGTCCTACACCGATAAACTCATCTTT. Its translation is CAKAASYAWGSYTDKLIF.

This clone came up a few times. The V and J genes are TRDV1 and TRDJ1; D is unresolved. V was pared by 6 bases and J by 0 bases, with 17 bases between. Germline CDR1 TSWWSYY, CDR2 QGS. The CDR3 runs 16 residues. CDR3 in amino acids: CALGPPVGQYTDKLIF. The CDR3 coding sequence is TGTGCTCTTGGCCCCCCGGTGGGACAATACACCGATAAACTCATCTTT.

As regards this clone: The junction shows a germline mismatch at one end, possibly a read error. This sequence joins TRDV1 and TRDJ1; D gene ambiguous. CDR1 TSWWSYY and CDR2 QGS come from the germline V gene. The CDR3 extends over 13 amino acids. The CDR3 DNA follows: TGCGCTCTTGGGCCCCCCCGGGCCGATAAACTCATCTTT. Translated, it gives CALGPPRADKLIF.

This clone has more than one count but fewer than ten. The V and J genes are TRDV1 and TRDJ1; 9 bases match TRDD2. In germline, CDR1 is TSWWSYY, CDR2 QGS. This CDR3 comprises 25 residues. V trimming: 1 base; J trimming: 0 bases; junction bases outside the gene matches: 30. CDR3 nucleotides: TGTGCTCTTGGGGAACCCCGGCCTTCCTACGGCTGGGGGGTTATCCGCCGTCACTACACCGATAAACTCATCTTT. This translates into CALGEPRPSYGWGVIRRHYTDKLIF.

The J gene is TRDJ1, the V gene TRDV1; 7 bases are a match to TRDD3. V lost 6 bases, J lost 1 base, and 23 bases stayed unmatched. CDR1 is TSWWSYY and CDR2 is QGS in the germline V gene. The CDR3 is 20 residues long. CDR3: CALGGGKGLGVPRGTDKLIF. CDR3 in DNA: TGTGCTCTTGGCGGGGGAAAAGGCCTGGGGGTTCCTCGGGGCACCGATAAACTCATCTTT.

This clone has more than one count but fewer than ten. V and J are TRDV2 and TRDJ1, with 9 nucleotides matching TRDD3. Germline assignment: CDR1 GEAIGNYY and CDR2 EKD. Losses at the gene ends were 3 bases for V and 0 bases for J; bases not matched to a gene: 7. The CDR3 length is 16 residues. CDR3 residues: CACDPGDTGYTDKLIF. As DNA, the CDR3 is TGTGCCTGTGACCCGGGGGATACAGGGTACACCGATAAACTCATCTTT.

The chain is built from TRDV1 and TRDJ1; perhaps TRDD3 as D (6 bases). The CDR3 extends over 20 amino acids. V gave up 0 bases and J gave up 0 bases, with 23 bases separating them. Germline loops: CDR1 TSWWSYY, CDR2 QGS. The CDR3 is CALGELDVFTNWEYTDKLIF. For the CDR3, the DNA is TGTGCTCTTGGGGAACTAGATGTATTTACCAACTGGGAGTACACCGATAAACTCATCTTT.

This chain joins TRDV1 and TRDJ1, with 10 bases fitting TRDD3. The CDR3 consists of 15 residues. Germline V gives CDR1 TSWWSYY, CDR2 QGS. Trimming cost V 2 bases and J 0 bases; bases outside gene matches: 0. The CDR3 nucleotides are TGTGCTCTTGGGGAAACTGGGGGATACACCGATAAACTCATCTTT. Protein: CALGETGGYTDKLIF.

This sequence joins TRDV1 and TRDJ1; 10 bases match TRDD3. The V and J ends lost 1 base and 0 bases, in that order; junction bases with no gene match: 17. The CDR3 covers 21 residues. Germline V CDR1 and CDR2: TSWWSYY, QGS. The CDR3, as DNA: TGTGCTCTTGGGGAACCTACGGGGCTACTGGGGGATTCCCTGTACACCGATAAACTCATCTTT. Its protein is CALGEPTGLLGDSLYTDKLIF.

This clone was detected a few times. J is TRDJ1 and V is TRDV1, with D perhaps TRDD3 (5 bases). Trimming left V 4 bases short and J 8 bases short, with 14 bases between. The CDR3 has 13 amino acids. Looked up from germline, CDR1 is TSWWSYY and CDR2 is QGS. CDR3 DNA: TGTGCTCTTGGGGGTCGACAATACGGGAAACTCATCTTT. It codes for CALGGRQYGKLIF.

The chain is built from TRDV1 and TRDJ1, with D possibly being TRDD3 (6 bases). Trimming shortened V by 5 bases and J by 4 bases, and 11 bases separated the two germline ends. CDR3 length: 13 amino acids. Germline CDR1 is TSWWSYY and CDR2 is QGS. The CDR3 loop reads CALGPWGGDKLIF. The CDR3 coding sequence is TGTGCTCTTGGGCCGTGGGGGGGCGATAAACTCATCTTT.

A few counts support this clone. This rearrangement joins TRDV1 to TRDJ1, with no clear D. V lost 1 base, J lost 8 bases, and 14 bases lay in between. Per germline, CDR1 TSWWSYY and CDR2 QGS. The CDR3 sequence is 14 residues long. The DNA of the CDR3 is TGTGCTCTTGGGGAACCCAGTGCTGGATGGAAACTCATCTTT. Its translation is CALGEPSAGWKLIF.

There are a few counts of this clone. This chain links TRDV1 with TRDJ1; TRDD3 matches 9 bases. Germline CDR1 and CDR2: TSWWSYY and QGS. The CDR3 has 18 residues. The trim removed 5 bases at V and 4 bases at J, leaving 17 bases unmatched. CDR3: CALGPWALWGIIHDKLIF. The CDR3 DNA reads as TGTGCTCTTGGGCCCTGGGCTCTCTGGGGGATCATCCACGATAAACTCATCTTT.

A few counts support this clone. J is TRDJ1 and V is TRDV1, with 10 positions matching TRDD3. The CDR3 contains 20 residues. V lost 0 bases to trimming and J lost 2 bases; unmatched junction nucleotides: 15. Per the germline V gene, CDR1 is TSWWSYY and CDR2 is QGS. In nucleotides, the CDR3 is TGTGCTCTTGGGGAACTCGAAGTGGGGGATACTTCTTGTTGGACCGATAAACTCATCTTT. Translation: CALGELEVGDTSCWTDKLIF.

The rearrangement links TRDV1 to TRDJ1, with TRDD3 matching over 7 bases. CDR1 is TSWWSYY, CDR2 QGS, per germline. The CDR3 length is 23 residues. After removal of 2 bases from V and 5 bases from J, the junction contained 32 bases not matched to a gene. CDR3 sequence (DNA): TGTGCTCTTGGGGAAAACTTGTTACGACGGGTCGTACTGGGGTTCTCTGAGAGAGATAAACTCATCTTT. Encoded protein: CALGENLLRRVVLGFSERDKLIF.

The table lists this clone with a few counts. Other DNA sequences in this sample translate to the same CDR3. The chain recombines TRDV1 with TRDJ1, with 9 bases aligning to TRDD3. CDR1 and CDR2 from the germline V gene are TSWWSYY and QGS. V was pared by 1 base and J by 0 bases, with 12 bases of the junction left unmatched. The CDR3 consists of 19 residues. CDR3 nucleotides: TGTGCTCTTGGGGAACACCCCTACCGGGGGATACTGCACACCGATAAACTCATCTTT. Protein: CALGEHPYRGILHTDKLIF.